These 7 T cell receptor beta chains came from one sample sequenced in a study of OX40 agonist ivuxolimab in advanced cancers. Libraries were prepared through the immunoSEQ multiplex PCR assay. In its TCRdb copy, this immuneACCESS table keeps in-frame sequences only and misses some clones. Where compared with another copy, unresolved V genes explain less than half of these, and the others have no known cause. In all, the sample holds over 70,000 clones, and 85% to 90% of those were seen once. Around 1.6% of the sample lies in the top ten. The sequencing here drew on CD4+ or CD8+ T cells sorted from blood, taken in a trial of the OX40 agonist ivuxolimab. The receptor set was obtained from an adult with an advanced solid tumor such as melanoma, head and neck, liver or kidney cancer.

Comments on this clone: Other DNA sequences of this sample code for an identical CDR3. The chain links TRBV7-3 to TRBJ1-1; unclear D gene. There are 14 residues in the CDR3. Trimming took 2 bases from V and 2 from J, leaving 9 bases between them. Germline CDR1 is SGHTA and CDR2 is FQGTGA. For the CDR3, the DNA is TGTGCCAGCAGCTTATCAGATGGAAACACTGAAGCTTTCTTT. Protein sequence: CASSLSDGNTEAFF.

The chain links TRBV11-2 to TRBJ1-1; D is uncertain. The germline V gene has CDR1 SGHAT and CDR2 FQNNGV. The CDR3 is made up of 16 amino acids. The V end lost 1 base, the J end lost 3 bases, and 15 bases lay between the germline ends. In DNA form, the CDR3 reads TGTGCCAGCAGCTTAGTTTATTGGGCCTTGGACACTGAAGCTTTCTTT. Residues: CASSLVYWALDTEAFF. Together with reference TRBV11-2 and TRBJ1-1, the CDR3 gives the full variable domain: EAGVAQSPRYKIIEKRQSVAFWCNPISGHATLYWYQQILGQGPKLLIQFQNNGVVDDSQLPKDRFSAERLKGVDSTLKIQPAKLEDSAVYLCASSLVYWALDTEAFFGQGTRLTVV.

The V and J genes are TRBV7-9 and TRBJ1-4; possibly TRBD1 for D (6 bases). Per the germline V gene, CDR1 is SEHNR and CDR2 is FQNEAQ (reference sequence). V was cut by 1 base and J by 7 bases, with 7 bases left in between. The CDR3 runs 13 residues. This chain's CDR3 is CASSLGQAEKLFF. CDR3 DNA sequence: TGTGCCAGCAGCTTAGGACAGGCTGAAAAACTGTTTTTT.

This sequence joins TRBV6-6 and TRBJ2-3; 10 nucleotides agree with TRBD2. The CDR3 is 16 residues long. Trimming cost V 0 bases and J 4 bases; bases outside gene matches: 4. Germline V gene sequence: CDR1 MNHNY, CDR2 SVGAGI (reference sequence). The CDR3 nucleotides read TGTGCCAGCAGTTACTCGCCTAGCGGGAGTGCAGATACGCAGTATTTT. Its translation: CASSYSPSGSADTQYF.

The chain couples TRBV6-4 to TRBJ2-3, with 7 bases identical to TRBD2. Germline V CDR1 and CDR2: MRHNA, SNTAGT. J gave up 2 bases and V 6 bases, and 5 bases lay outside the gene matches. The CDR3 has 14 residues. CDR3 amino acids: CASSSGTTTDTQYF. The CDR3 nucleotides read TGTGCCAGCAGCTCTGGGACTACCACAGATACGCAGTATTTT.

The gene calls are TRBV19 and TRBJ2-3; weak D call: TRBD2 (6 bases). CDR3 length: 14 residues. The V and J ends lost 5 bases and 2 bases respectively, with 11 bases between them. Germline V gives CDR1 LNHDA, CDR2 SQIVND (reference sequence). Here the CDR3 DNA reads TGTGCCAGTAGTGACGGGACTCTCACAGATACGCAGTATTTT. It encodes CASSDGTLTDTQYF.

V gene TRBV19 combines with J gene TRBJ1-2; tentatively, D is TRBD1 (5 bases). V was clipped by 2 bases and J by 7 bases, with 20 bases between them. The CDR3 totals 16 residues. CDR1 is LNHDA and CDR2 is SQIVND in the germline V gene (reference sequence). The DNA of the CDR3 is TGTGCCAGTAGTATAAGGGGTCGGAGGTCCCCGGTTGGCTACACCTTC. Translating it yields CASSIRGRRSPVGYTF.